A selection of T cell receptor beta chains follows, all from one sample in a study of T cell clonotyping in hematopoietic cell transplantation. Profiled with immunoSEQ multiplex PCR; TCRdb holds only in-frame clones, not every one. Among some 13,000 clones listed, around four fifths were seen once. Specimen: peripheral blood mononuclear cells, collected before stem cell transplant. The source is a man aged 55 to 70 with acute myeloid leukemia. Some clones in this sample may be carry-over from other donors' samples. Both conserved end residues are part of each CDR3. D genes are given only for firm matches. Some rows mark clone size as missing; the rest say once, few, many or name a class of expanded clone.

clone_size: NA; j_call: TRBJ2-7; d_call: NA; v_call: TRBV12-2; cdr3_aa: CASRLVGGTAAYEQYF; cdr3_nt: TGTGCAAGTCGCTTAGTGGGGGGGACAGCAGCCTACGAGCAGTACTTC
clone_size: NA; j_call: TRBJ1-1; d_call: NA; v_call: TRBV2; cdr3_aa: CASTPRDSKAFF; cdr3_nt: TGTGCCAGCACTCCCCGGGACTCCAAAGCTTTCTTT
clone_size: few; j_call: TRBJ2-3; d_call: NA; v_call: TRBV5-1; cdr3_aa: CASSLAGGTGSGYF; cdr3_nt: TGTGCCAGCAGCTTGGCGGGGGGGACAGGGTCGGGGTATTTT
clone_size: NA; j_call: TRBJ1-3; d_call: NA; v_call: TRBV5-5; cdr3_aa: CASSLERRAGNTIYF; cdr3_nt: TGTGCCAGCAGCTTGGAGCGAAGGGCTGGAAACACCATATATTTT
clone_size: once; j_call: TRBJ1-1; d_call: NA; v_call: TRBV1; cdr3_aa: CTSSQDPEAFF; cdr3_nt: TGCACCAGCAGCCAAGACCCTGAAGCTTTCTTT
clone_size: NA; j_call: TRBJ1-4; d_call: NA; v_call: TRBV14; cdr3_aa: CASSQAGAGVEKLFF; cdr3_nt: TGTGCCAGCAGCCAAGCGGGGGCAGGGGTCGAAAAACTGTTTTTT
clone_size: NA; j_call: TRBJ2-3; d_call: NA; v_call: TRBV7-3; cdr3_aa: CASSPEGTDTQYF; cdr3_nt: TGTGCCAGCAGCCCTGAGGGGACAGATACGCAGTATTTT
clone_size: NA; j_call: TRBJ1-1; d_call: NA; v_call: TRBV20-1; cdr3_aa: CSASPGTEAFF; cdr3_nt: TGCAGTGCTAGCCCCGGCACTGAAGCTTTCTTT
clone_size: once; j_call: TRBJ1-1; d_call: NA; v_call: TRBV27; cdr3_aa: CASCLRGNTEAFF; cdr3_nt: TGTGCCAGCTGTCTGCGGGGTAACACTGAAGCTTTCTTT
clone_size: few; j_call: TRBJ2-7; d_call: TRBD1; v_call: TRBV28; cdr3_aa: CASSVGQGYEQYF; cdr3_nt: TGTGCCAGCAGTGTGGGACAGGGCTACGAGCAGTACTTC
clone_size: NA; j_call: TRBJ1-2; d_call: NA; v_call: TRBV2; cdr3_aa: CASSGGIVYGYTF; cdr3_nt: TGTGCCAGCAGCGGGGGGATTGTCTATGGCTACACCTTC
clone_size: NA; j_call: TRBJ2-1; d_call: NA; v_call: TRBV2; cdr3_aa: CASSEQPSYNNEQFF; cdr3_nt: TGTGCCAGCAGTGAACAGCCAAGCTATAACAATGAGCAGTTCTTC
clone_size: NA; j_call: TRBJ1-4; d_call: TRBD1; v_call: TRBV29-1; cdr3_aa: CSVYTSTRTGVGEKLFF; cdr3_nt: TGCAGCGTTTATACCTCGACCCGGACAGGGGTCGGAGAAAAACTGTTTTTT
clone_size: NA; j_call: TRBJ2-7; d_call: TRBD1; v_call: TRBV7-8; cdr3_aa: CASSSRQGTYEQYF; cdr3_nt: TGTGCCAGCAGCTCTAGACAGGGGACCTACGAGCAGTACTTC
clone_size: NA; j_call: TRBJ2-7; d_call: TRBD2; v_call: TRBV27; cdr3_aa: CASSLSRGVASYEQYF; cdr3_nt: TGTGCCAGCAGTTTATCGCGGGGGGTGGCTTCTTACGAGCAGTACTTC
clone_size: NA; j_call: TRBJ1-2; d_call: NA; v_call: TRBV2; cdr3_aa: CASSEGARGYTF; cdr3_nt: TGTGCCAGCAGTGAGGGGGCGCGGGGCTACACCTTC
clone_size: once; j_call: TRBJ2-1; d_call: TRBD2; v_call: TRBV10-3; cdr3_aa: CAISKRGPTYNEQFF; cdr3_nt: TGTGCCATCAGTAAGCGGGGGCCTACCTACAATGAGCAGTTCTTC
clone_size: NA; j_call: TRBJ1-1; d_call: NA; v_call: TRBV29-1; cdr3_aa: CSVEDAGAGNTEAFF; cdr3_nt: TGCAGCGTTGAGGACGCGGGGGCAGGGAACACTGAAGCTTTCTTT
clone_size: NA; j_call: TRBJ1-1; d_call: NA; v_call: TRBV2; cdr3_aa: CASARTAEAFF; cdr3_nt: TGTGCCAGCGCGCGGACAGCCGAAGCTTTCTTT
clone_size: NA; j_call: TRBJ1-2; d_call: TRBD1; v_call: TRBV29-1; cdr3_aa: CSVPGQYYGYTF; cdr3_nt: TGCAGCGTCCCGGGACAGTACTATGGCTACACCTTC
clone_size: NA; j_call: TRBJ1-5; d_call: NA; v_call: TRBV6-5; cdr3_aa: CASTPAGMGQPQHF; cdr3_nt: TGTGCCAGCACCCCTGCGGGGATGGGGCAGCCCCAGCATTTT
clone_size: NA; j_call: TRBJ2-7; d_call: TRBD2; v_call: TRBV7-2; cdr3_aa: CASSSGTSGGPFTYEQYF; cdr3_nt: TGTGCCAGCAGCTCGGGGACTAGCGGGGGGCCGTTCACCTACGAGCAGTACTTC
clone_size: NA; j_call: TRBJ1-5; d_call: NA; v_call: TRBV19; cdr3_aa: CASSYRTDSNQPQHF; cdr3_nt: TGTGCCAGTAGCTACCGGACAGATAGCAATCAGCCCCAGCATTTT
clone_size: NA; j_call: TRBJ1-1; d_call: NA; v_call: TRBV13; cdr3_aa: CASSVTRESEAFF; cdr3_nt: TGTGCCAGCAGCGTAACCAGGGAATCTGAAGCTTTCTTT
clone_size: NA; j_call: TRBJ1-1; d_call: NA; v_call: TRBV5-1; cdr3_aa: CASSSRGLVNTEAFF; cdr3_nt: TGCGCCAGCAGCTCCCGGGGGCTAGTGAACACTGAAGCTTTCTTT
clone_size: NA; j_call: TRBJ1-5; d_call: NA; v_call: TRBV11-2; cdr3_aa: CASSRYPQGPQHF; cdr3_nt: TGTGCCAGCAGCCGATACCCCCAGGGGCCCCAGCATTTT
clone_size: NA; j_call: TRBJ1-2; d_call: NA; v_call: TRBV29-1; cdr3_aa: CSVEGSYGYTF; cdr3_nt: TGCAGCGTTGAGGGAAGCTATGGCTACACCTTC
clone_size: NA; j_call: TRBJ2-7; d_call: TRBD1; v_call: TRBV5-1; cdr3_aa: CASSIWTGDEQYF; cdr3_nt: TGCGCCAGCAGCATATGGACAGGAGACGAGCAGTACTTC
clone_size: NA; j_call: TRBJ2-1; d_call: NA; v_call: TRBV5-4; cdr3_aa: CASSLGMDNEQFF; cdr3_nt: TGTGCCAGCAGCTTAGGTATGGACAATGAGCAGTTCTTC
clone_size: once; j_call: TRBJ2-4; d_call: NA; v_call: TRBV19; cdr3_aa: CASSQGAGENIQYF; cdr3_nt: TGTGCCAGTAGCCAGGGTGCAGGGGAAAACATTCAGTACTTC
clone_size: once; j_call: TRBJ2-5; d_call: TRBD2; v_call: TRBV5-4; cdr3_aa: CASSLLAGETQYF; cdr3_nt: TGTGCCAGCAGCTTATTAGCGGGAGAGACCCAGTACTTC
clone_size: once; j_call: TRBJ1-1; d_call: NA; v_call: TRBV9; cdr3_aa: CASMSIKGGSEAFF; cdr3_nt: TGTGCCAGCATGTCTATTAAGGGGGGATCTGAAGCTTTCTTT
clone_size: NA; j_call: TRBJ2-3; d_call: NA; v_call: TRBV5-1; cdr3_aa: CASSLNRDSGTDTQYF; cdr3_nt: TGCGCCAGCAGCTTAAACAGGGATTCGGGCACAGATACGCAGTATTTT
clone_size: NA; j_call: TRBJ1-1; d_call: NA; v_call: TRBV5-6; cdr3_aa: CASKYNTLNTEAFF; cdr3_nt: TGTGCCAGCAAGTACAACACTCTAAACACTGAAGCTTTCTTT
clone_size: NA; j_call: TRBJ2-2; d_call: NA; v_call: TRBV7-8; cdr3_aa: CASSSLYTGELFF; cdr3_nt: TGTGCCAGCAGCTCTCTATACACCGGGGAGCTGTTTTTT
clone_size: NA; j_call: TRBJ2-7; d_call: TRBD1; v_call: TRBV29-1; cdr3_aa: CSATPGTGEYEQYF; cdr3_nt: TGCAGCGCCACCCCCGGGACAGGGGAGTACGAGCAGTACTTC
clone_size: few; j_call: TRBJ2-1; d_call: NA; v_call: TRBV7-8; cdr3_aa: CASSFGQDRFF; cdr3_nt: TGTGCCAGCAGCTTCGGCCAGGATCGGTTCTTC
clone_size: once; j_call: TRBJ2-7; d_call: NA; v_call: TRBV29-1; cdr3_aa: CSVHSNYEQYF; cdr3_nt: TGCAGCGTCCACTCAAACTACGAGCAGTACTTC
clone_size: NA; j_call: TRBJ1-1; d_call: NA; v_call: TRBV6-6; cdr3_aa: CASSYSSGGRGEAFF; cdr3_nt: TGTGCCAGCAGTTACTCGAGTGGGGGGAGAGGTGAAGCTTTCTTT
clone_size: NA; j_call: TRBJ1-1; d_call: TRBD1; v_call: TRBV11-3; cdr3_aa: CASSRDRTTEAFF; cdr3_nt: TGTGCCAGCAGCAGGGACAGGACCACTGAAGCTTTCTTT
clone_size: NA; j_call: TRBJ1-1; d_call: NA; v_call: TRBV6-4; cdr3_aa: CASSVVRHRSAFF; cdr3_nt: TGTGCCAGCAGTGTCGTCCGCCACAGGTCAGCTTTCTTT
clone_size: NA; j_call: TRBJ1-6; d_call: TRBD1; v_call: TRBV6-6; cdr3_aa: CASSGTVVSPLHF; cdr3_nt: TGTGCCAGCAGTGGGACAGTGGTGTCACCCCTCCACTTT
clone_size: NA; j_call: TRBJ1-1; d_call: TRBD1; v_call: TRBV10-3; cdr3_aa: CASDRGHGNTEAFF; cdr3_nt: TGTGCCAGCGACAGGGGGCACGGGAACACTGAAGCTTTCTTT
clone_size: NA; j_call: TRBJ2-1; d_call: NA; v_call: TRBV27; cdr3_aa: CASSLSGGSEQFF; cdr3_nt: TGTGCCAGCAGTTTATCGGGGGGCAGTGAGCAGTTCTTC